This T cell receptor beta chain appears in the sequencing data of a study of spatial heterogeneity in lung cancer. Study-level background: Detection consistently captured more beta-chain sequences than alpha-chain sequences. Study outcomes and limitations: Tumors with more nonsynonymous mutations had more expanded intratumoral alpha and beta TCRs. Alpha chain coverage of tumor T cells was estimated at approximately 6.8%, and beta chain coverage at roughly 14%.

TCRdb analysed the 5' RACE reads with MiXCR anew, one entry per CDR3 protein. The data show about 4,200 distinct CDR3 sequences, approximately 5.7% seen once. Sample share makes this clonotype medium-sized. Its antigen is not identified. Time point meaning: sample taken at primary tumor resection. The donor population consisted of approximately 68 patients with untreated, early-stage non-small cell lung cancer. Sequenced material: lung tumor tissue, taken at surgery. The source of this sequence is a male donor with early-stage non-small cell lung cancer.

CDR3 sequence: CSVRLAGGHEQYF. The CDR3, as DNA: TGCAGCGTAAGACTAGCGGGGGGCCATGAGCAGTACTTC. The chain employs TRBV29-1 and TRBJ2-7; 13 bases align to TRBD2. V trimming: 6 bases; J trimming: 7 bases; junction bases outside the gene matches: 6. Germline values: CDR1 SQVTM, CDR2 ANQGSEA. The CDR3 covers 13 residues.